A single sample is the source of the 8 T cell receptor beta chains below, sequenced in a study of vaccination and CD4 T cells after COVID-19. The treatment: roughly 11-day PBMC culture with coronavirus spike peptide pools or control peptides (ViraFEST assay). Collection of the unexposed donor's CD4+ T cells took place before the COVID-19 pandemic (2011-2018). An Oncomine TCR Beta short-read assay was used to sequence the DNA from cultured CD4+ T cells. TCRdb re-derived calls from the PCR reads in MiXCR, one entry per CDR3 protein. The sample yields about 6,500 distinct CDR3 sequences, less than 55% seen once. These receptors have no known antigen. The sequenced material came from CD4+ T cells from blood, cultured in vitro. The receptors shown here come from a human donor in good health.

The chain joins TRBV6-1 to TRBJ1-3, with 9 nucleotides matching TRBD1. CDR3 length: 14 residues. J gave up 11 bases and V 0 bases, and 5 bases lay outside the gene matches. CDR1 and CDR2 (germline): MNHNS, SASEGT. The CDR3 nucleotides read TGTGCCAGCAGTGAAGCCGGACAGGGGCGGCCCATATATTTT. Protein sequence: CASSEAGQGRPIYF.

The chain employs TRBV10-3 and TRBJ2-5; D gene unclear. CDR1 is ENHRY, CDR2 SYGVKD, per germline. V was clipped by 2 bases and J by 5 bases, with 12 bases between them. The CDR3 has 14 amino acids. Here the CDR3 DNA reads TGTGCCATCAGTGAGCCAGACACCAAGGAGACCCAGTACTTC. This encodes CAISEPDTKETQYF.

The chain employs TRBV5-4 and TRBJ1-6; 10 positions agree with TRBD1. J lost 9 bases, V lost 0 bases, and 3 bases had no gene match. The length of the CDR3 is 15 residues. Germline CDR1 is SGHNT and CDR2 is YYREEE (reference sequence). The CDR3 protein is CASSLGTGGISPLHF. CDR3 DNA: TGTGCCAGCAGCTTGGGGACAGGGGGAATTTCACCCCTCCACTTT.

The chain couples TRBV6-1 to TRBJ1-2, with 9 bases fitting TRBD1. V lost 10 bases and J lost 8; bases outside the gene matches: 8. CDR3 length equals 12 residues. Germline assignment: CDR1 MNHNS and CDR2 SASEGT. The CDR3, as DNA: TGTGCCACCATCCGGGACAGGGAAGGCTACACCTTC. Translation gives CATIRDREGYTF.

The gene calls are TRBV27 and TRBJ1-1; D may be TRBD1 (6 bases). Trimming removed 3 bases at V and 3 bases at J, with 11 bases between. The V gene's germline CDR1 is MNHEY and CDR2 SMNVEV (reference sequence). The CDR3 runs to 14 residues. The CDR3 nucleotides are TGTGCCAGCAGTTTGAGGGGACAATACACTGAAGCTTTCTTT. Amino acid sequence: CASSLRGQYTEAFF.

The CDR3 DNA is TGCAGTGCTGGACTAGCGGTGTCCCAGTACTTC. Amino acids: CSAGLAVSQYF. J is TRBJ2-5 and V is TRBV20-1; 10 positions match TRBD2. The V segment lost 5 bases and the J segment 9 bases; nucleotides outside the gene matches: 3. CDR3 length equals 11 residues. CDR1 and CDR2 (germline): DFQATT, SNEGSKA (reference sequence).

This rearrangement joins TRBV10-3 to TRBJ1-6; TRBD1 is a possible D gene (5 bases). Trimming pared 1 base from V and 5 bases from J, leaving 15 bases between. The CDR3 totals 17 residues. CDR1 and CDR2 from the germline V gene are ENHRY and SYGVKD. The CDR3 bases are TGTGCCATCAGTGAGTTCCTTCTCGGGGCGAATAATTCACCCCTCCACTTT. Encoded protein: CAISEFLLGANNSPLHF.

The rearrangement joins TRBV10-2 to TRBJ1-1, with 8 bases identical to TRBD1. Germline CDR1 reads WSHSY; CDR2 reads SAAADI. The trim removed 6 bases at V and 4 bases at J, leaving 4 bases unmatched. CDR3 length: 13 amino acids. The CDR3 DNA reads TGCGCCAGCAGAAGGACAGGGAGCACTGAAGCTTTCTTT. Protein product: CASRRTGSTEAFF.